These 25 T cell receptor beta chains were all obtained from the same sample, sequenced in a study of blood T cell repertoires in COVID-19. Profiled with immunoSEQ multiplex PCR; TCRdb holds only in-frame clones, not every one. The sample includes approximately 290,000 clones, under 85% of them seen just once. Material for sequencing was peripheral blood. The receptors were gathered from a human donor with COVID-19, enrolled during active disease. The donor label of this sample is uncertain.

V gene TRBV6-1 combines with J gene TRBJ2-4; D is ambiguous. Germline lookup yields CDR1 MNHNS and CDR2 SASEGT. The germline V and J ends were trimmed by 3 bases and 0 bases, with 9 bases remaining between them. CDR3 length: 15 amino acids. CDR3 in amino acids: CASSDVGLAKNIQYF. The DNA of the CDR3 is TGTGCCAGCAGTGATGTGGGCCTAGCCAAAAACATTCAGTACTTC.

The V and J genes are TRBV19 and TRBJ1-2; tentative D call: TRBD1 (5 bases). V was trimmed by 8 bases and J by 2 bases, leaving 15 bases between them. Germline V lookup: CDR1 LNHDA, CDR2 SQIVND (reference sequence). The CDR3 totals 14 residues. CDR3 protein: CASGGQLPNYGYTF. CDR3 coding DNA: TGTGCCAGTGGTGGACAACTCCCCAACTATGGCTACACCTTC. Full variable domain (missing parts from reference TRBV19 and TRBJ1-2): DGGITQSPKYLFRKEGQNVTLSCEQNLNHDAMYWYRQDPGQGLRLIYYSQIVNDFQKGDIAEGYSVSREKKESFPLTVTSAQKNPTAFYLCASGGQLPNYGYTFGSGTRLTVV.

This sequence joins TRBV19 and TRBJ1-1; 7 nucleotides agree with TRBD1. The length of the CDR3 is 13 residues. V lost 6 bases, J lost 1 base, and 2 bases stayed unmatched. Germline-derived CDR1 and CDR2 are LNHDA and SQIVND (reference sequence). CDR3 in amino acids: CASSGTANTEAFF. The CDR3 nucleotides read TGTGCCAGTAGCGGGACAGCGAACACTGAAGCTTTCTTT.

The chain combines TRBV5-1 with TRBJ2-1; D is undetermined. Looked up from germline, CDR1 is SGHRS and CDR2 is YFSETQ. The CDR3 is 16 amino acids. V was shortened by 1 base and J by 2 bases, with 13 bases between the two germline ends. CDR3 loop: CASSLSASRPYNEQFF. The CDR3 DNA reads TGCGCCAGCAGCTTGTCCGCCTCCAGGCCCTACAATGAGCAGTTCTTC.

Concerning this clone itself: The junction departs from the called germline gene at one end, perhaps through a read error. The chain uses TRBV7-7 and TRBJ2-2; TRBD1 is a possible D gene (6 bases). This CDR3 contains 14 residues. In germline, CDR1 is SSHAT, CDR2 FNYEAQ (reference sequence). The CDR3 DNA reads as TGTGCTAGCAGCCTGGACAGAAACACCGGGGAGCTGTTTTTT. Residues: CASSLDRNTGELFF.

The chain uses TRBV19 and TRBJ1-3, with D perhaps matching TRBD1 (6 bases). The CDR3 totals 16 residues. Germline lookup yields CDR1 LNHDA and CDR2 SQIVND (reference sequence). Trimming pared 3 bases from V and 5 bases from J, leaving 17 bases between. The CDR3, as DNA: TGTGCCAGTAGTATCCCCTCGACAGGATCGAGAAACACCATATATTTT. It is translated as CASSIPSTGSRNTIYF.

The chain combines TRBV29-1 with TRBJ2-1, with 13 bases lining up with TRBD2. The germline gives CDR1 SQVTM, CDR2 ANQGSEA. CDR3 length equals 14 residues. V shed 8 bases and J 8 bases; nucleotides not matched to a gene: 9. The CDR3 bases are TGCAGCTTCGGGACTAGCGGGACGTCCCATGAGCAGTTCTTC. Protein product: CSFGTSGTSHEQFF.

J is TRBJ1-4 and V is TRBV18; 8 positions agree with TRBD1. Germline V gene lookup returns CDR1 KGHSH and CDR2 LQKENI. V was clipped by 6 bases and J by 8 bases; unmatched bases: 8. This CDR3 contains 14 residues. CDR3 sequence: CASSMDRAGEKLFF. In DNA form, the CDR3 reads TGTGCCAGCTCTATGGACAGGGCGGGAGAAAAACTGTTTTTT.

The V and J genes are TRBV28 and TRBJ2-7; 12 bases are shared with TRBD1. The V gene's germline CDR1 is MDHEN and CDR2 SYDVKM. The CDR3 is 15 residues long. V lost 6 bases to trimming and J lost 4 bases; unmatched junction nucleotides: 7. The CDR3, as DNA: TGTGCCAGCAGATCCGGGACAGGGGGCCGGTACGAGCAGTACTTC. The encoded protein is CASRSGTGGRYEQYF.

The genes are TRBV4-2 and TRBJ1-4; 8 bases line up with TRBD1. The CDR3 has 15 residues. Looked up from germline, CDR1 is LGHNA and CDR2 is YNFKEQ. Trimming removed 5 bases from V and 8 bases from J; junction bases left unmatched: 10. The CDR3, as DNA: TGTGCCAGCAGCTCTCCGGGACAGGCGATGGAAAAACTGTTTTTT. The encoded protein is CASSSPGQAMEKLFF.

The chain links TRBV5-1 to TRBJ1-1; possible D gene TRBD1, 6 bases. The CDR3 loop spans 15 amino acids. Germline CDR1 and CDR2: SGHRS and YFSETQ. V lost 6 bases and J 0 bases, leaving 15 bases between the germline ends. For the CDR3, the DNA is TGCGCCAGCACCTTCCAGACAGGAGTGAACACTGAAGCTTTCTTT. It yields the protein CASTFQTGVNTEAFF.

CDR3 DNA: TGTGCCAGCAGCCCTAGGATTCCCGGAGAGCAGTACTTC. Translation gives CASSPRIPGEQYF. The V and J genes are TRBV4-2 and TRBJ2-7; no clear D. Per germline, CDR1 LGHNA and CDR2 YNFKEQ. V lost 4 bases, J lost 7 bases, and 14 bases lay in between. CDR3 length: 13 amino acids.

The chain has TRBV18 and TRBJ2-6; a possible D gene is TRBD2 (5 bases). Per the germline V gene, CDR1 is KGHSH and CDR2 is LQKENI. Between the trimmed V and J ends, which lost 2 bases and 0 bases, there was a span of 17 bases. This CDR3 spans 19 amino acids. CDR3 protein: CASSPSPVADYSGANVLTF. In DNA form, the CDR3 reads TGTGCCAGCTCACCAAGCCCGGTAGCCGACTACTCTGGGGCCAACGTCCTGACTTTC.

The J gene is TRBJ2-7, the V gene TRBV19, with TRBD1 identical over 10 bases. This CDR3 comprises 15 residues. The junction had 6 bases not matched to a gene; V was cut back by 5 bases and J by 2 bases. Germline V lookup: CDR1 LNHDA, CDR2 SQIVND (reference sequence). The CDR3 DNA is TGTGCCAGTAGTCCTGGGACAGGGGAACCCTACGAGCAGTACTTC. It yields the protein CASSPGTGEPYEQYF.

The chain couples TRBV6-6 to TRBJ2-7, with TRBD2 identical over 10 bases. J gave up 5 bases and V 7 bases, and 11 bases lay outside the gene matches. Germline V gene lookup returns CDR1 MNHNY and CDR2 SVGAGI (reference sequence). The CDR3 runs 15 residues. The chain's CDR3 is CASTQALAGAHEQYF. The CDR3 region has the DNA TGTGCCAGCACCCAAGCCCTAGCGGGAGCGCACGAGCAGTACTTC.

CDR3 sequence (DNA): TGTGCCACCAGCAGAGATCTGGAGAATACGCAGTATTTT. It specifies CATSRDLENTQYF. J is TRBJ2-3 and V is TRBV15, with D unclear. From germline, CDR1 is LNHNV and CDR2 YYDKDF (reference sequence). The CDR3 spans 13 residues. V lost 0 bases, J lost 7 bases, and 8 bases lay in between.

This clone was observed a single time. V usage is TRBV19 and J usage is TRBJ2-1, with TRBD2 matching over 13 bases. The ends lost 9 bases at V and 9 bases at J; junction bases unmatched: 5. The CDR3 contains 13 residues. Germline V CDR1 and CDR2: LNHDA, SQIVND (reference sequence). CDR3 in amino acids: CASSGLAGREQFF. In DNA form, the CDR3 reads TGTGCCAGCTCGGGACTAGCGGGACGTGAGCAGTTCTTC.

V and J are TRBV30 and TRBJ1-5; the D gene is possibly TRBD1 (6 bases). The V end lost 2 bases, the J end lost 6 bases, and 11 bases lay between the germline ends. Germline loops: CDR1 GTSNPN, CDR2 SVGIG (reference sequence). This CDR3 region has 13 residues. CDR3 sequence: CAWSTQGLQPQHF. In DNA form, the CDR3 reads TGTGCCTGGAGTACCCAGGGGCTTCAGCCCCAGCATTTT.

The rearrangement joins TRBV28 to TRBJ1-5, with unresolved D. The CDR3 loop spans 12 amino acids. Germline CDR1 and CDR2: MDHEN and SYDVKM. CDR3 bases: TGTGCGAGCCAATTTAGCAATCAGCCCCAGCATTTT. Its translation is CASQFSNQPQHF.

The CDR3 reads CASSLGGFRTDTQYF. The CDR3 nucleotides read TGCGCCAGCAGCTTGGGAGGCTTTCGCACAGATACGCAGTATTTT. The chain employs TRBV5-1 and TRBJ2-3; D is undetermined. CDR3 length: 15 amino acids. V was cut by 0 bases and J by 1 base, with 9 bases left in between. The germline CDR1 and CDR2 sequences are SGHRS and YFSETQ.

The table lists this clone with a few counts. The chain joins TRBV28 to TRBJ2-1, with a tentative D call TRBD2 (6 bases). Per germline, CDR1 MDHEN and CDR2 SYDVKM. V was pared by 7 bases and J by 0 bases, with 13 bases between. This CDR3 has 15 residues. CDR3 in DNA: TGTGCCAGCATCTTCGGAGGGAGCTCCTACAATGAGCAGTTCTTC. Encoded protein: CASIFGGSSYNEQFF.

This sequence joins TRBV19 and TRBJ2-3; TRBD2 matches at 7 bases. The trim removed 9 bases at V and 0 bases at J, leaving 6 bases unmatched. The CDR3 is 14 amino acids. Germline-derived CDR1 and CDR2 are LNHDA and SQIVND (reference sequence). CDR3 loop: CASASSGSTDTQYF. CDR3 sequence (DNA): TGTGCCAGCGCTTCTAGCGGTAGCACAGATACGCAGTATTTT. Full variable domain (outside the CDR3, taken from reference TRBV19 and TRBJ2-3): DGGITQSPKYLFRKEGQNVTLSCEQNLNHDAMYWYRQDPGQGLRLIYYSQIVNDFQKGDIAEGYSVSREKKESFPLTVTSAQKNPTAFYLCASASSGSTDTQYFGPGTRLTVL.

The CDR3 loop reads CAWDGAGHPYNEQFF. As DNA, the CDR3 is TGTGCCTGGGACGGCGCGGGGCACCCCTACAATGAGCAGTTCTTC. The chain combines TRBV30 with TRBJ2-1; maybe TRBD2 (6 bases). Germline CDR1 is GTSNPN and CDR2 is SVGIG (reference sequence). The length of the CDR3 is 15 residues. V dropped 5 bases and J dropped 2 bases, with 16 bases sitting between them.

CDR3 loop: CASQGDRTASYNEQFF. DNA of the CDR3: TGTGCCAGCCAGGGAGACCGGACAGCCTCCTACAATGAGCAGTTCTTC. The rearrangement links TRBV19 to TRBJ2-1; D is perhaps TRBD1 (6 bases). The ends were cut back, 9 bases at V and 0 bases at J, with 18 bases in the middle. The CDR3 runs 16 residues. Germline V CDR1 and CDR2: LNHDA, SQIVND (reference sequence). The full variable domain, completed using reference TRBV19 and TRBJ2-1, is DGGITQSPKYLFRKEGQNVTLSCEQNLNHDAMYWYRQDPGQGLRLIYYSQIVNDFQKGDIAEGYSVSREKKESFPLTVTSAQKNPTAFYLCASQGDRTASYNEQFFGPGTRLTVL.

This clone was seen a few times. The V call is TRBV5-6, the J call TRBJ2-5; 7 nucleotides align to TRBD1. The CDR3 contains 18 residues. Trimming at V came to 0 bases and at J to 0 bases, leaving 11 bases not matched to a gene. Germline V gene data show CDR1 as SGHDT and CDR2 as YYEEEE. For the CDR3, the DNA is TGTGCCAGCAGCTTGGAGTTGAGACAGGGCCCCAACCAAGAGACCCAGTACTTC. This encodes CASSLELRQGPNQETQYF.